The rows below give T cell receptor beta chains drawn from one sample of a study of blood T cell repertoires in COVID-19. Sequenced by immunoSEQ multiplex PCR; TCRdb stores in-frame clones only, minus some. Among hundreds of thousands of clones listed, around 84% were seen once. The specimen sequenced was PBMCs or T cells enriched from blood (not recorded which). All receptors derive from a woman aged 45-60 years who had recovered from COVID-19. The CDR3 runs from the conserved cysteine through the conserved F or W. Each record gives: V gene, D gene, J gene, CDR3 DNA, CDR3 protein. D genes are given only for firm matches.

TRBV6-6,TRBD1,TRBJ1-2,TGTGCCAGCAGCCCGCACGAACAGGGGGCCAACTATGGCTACACCTTC,CASSPHEQGANYGYTF
TRBV5-1,NA,TRBJ1-2,TGCGCCAGCAGTTCAGGGTCGGTTGGCTACACCTTC,CASSSGSVGYTF
TRBV28,NA,TRBJ1-1,TGTGCCAGCAGTTTGATCCAGGACACTTTCTTT,CASSLIQDTFF
TRBV4-1,NA,TRBJ2-7,TGCGCCAGCAGCGACATTTCCCTAGCGAGCTACTACGAGCAGTACTTC,CASSDISLASYYEQYF
TRBV6-1,TRBD2,TRBJ2-7,TGTGCCAGCAGTGAATTTTCGGGGACTAGCGGGGGCGAGCAGTACTTC,CASSEFSGTSGGEQYF
TRBV9,NA,TRBJ2-3,TGTGCCAGCAGCGTAGGCCTAGCGAAGCTAGATACGCAGTATTTT,CASSVGLAKLDTQYF
TRBV6-5,NA,TRBJ1-5,TGTGCCAGCAGTTACCCAATGGTAGATAGCAATCAGCCCCAGCATTTT,CASSYPMVDSNQPQHF
TRBV9,TRBD2,TRBJ2-5,TGTGCCAGCAGCGTTTCGGCTAGCGGCCAAGAGACCCAGTACTTC,CASSVSASGQETQYF
TRBV6-5,TRBD2,TRBJ2-1,TGTGCCAGCAGTTCAACAGGACTAGCGGGGAAAAGGTTCTTC,CASSSTGLAGKRFF
TRBV29-1,NA,TRBJ2-2,TGCAGCATCCCTAGCCACGGGAACACCGGGGAGCTGTTTTTT,CSIPSHGNTGELFF
TRBV7-9,TRBD1,TRBJ1-1,TGTGCCAGCGTCCAGGGGGTGAACACTGAAGCTTTCTTT,CASVQGVNTEAFF
TRBV5-4,TRBD1,TRBJ1-2,TGTGCCAGCAGCTCCCGACAGGGGACCACAACCTTCAATGGCTACACCTTC,CASSSRQGTTTFNGYTF
TRBV5-1,NA,TRBJ2-1,TGCGCCAGCAGCTTCGGGGGAGCAAACTACAATGAGCAGTTCTTC,CASSFGGANYNEQFF
TRBV7-2,TRBD1,TRBJ2-5,TGTGCCAGCAGCTTAACCAACAGGGGGCGCGTGGAGACCCAGTACTTC,CASSLTNRGRVETQYF
TRBV27,TRBD1,TRBJ1-1,TGTGCCAGCAGTTTATCCGGGACAGGGGTCACTGAAGCTTTCTTT,CASSLSGTGVTEAFF
TRBV7-9,NA,TRBJ2-6,TGTGCCAGCAGTAGACAGGTTCTCTCTGGGGCCAACGTCCTGACTTTC,CASSRQVLSGANVLTF
TRBV19,NA,TRBJ2-6,TGTGCCAGTATTGGAGACGGAGGGGCCAACGTCCTGACTTTC,CASIGDGGANVLTF
TRBV24-1,TRBD1,TRBJ2-7,TGTGCCACCAGTGAATCCGGGACAGGGTTTTACGAGCAGTACTTC,CATSESGTGFYEQYF
TRBV28,NA,TRBJ1-5,TGTGCCAGCATGAGTCCGGACTATTGGCCCCAGCATTTT,CASMSPDYWPQHF
TRBV28,TRBD1,TRBJ1-4,TGTGCCAGCAGTTTAGCGGGACAGGGAGATGAAAAACTGTTTTTT,CASSLAGQGDEKLFF
TRBV4-1,NA,TRBJ2-5,TGCGCCAGCAGCCAATGGGGAAGAGGGGGGGGCCAAGAGACCCAGTACTTC,CASSQWGRGGGQETQYF
TRBV28,NA,TRBJ2-7,TGTGCCAGCACCCACGGGGATGGCTCCTACGAGCAGTACTTC,CASTHGDGSYEQYF
TRBV6-5,TRBD1,TRBJ1-6,TGTGCCCTTAGGACGGGACAGGATAATTCACCCCTCCACTTT,CALRTGQDNSPLHF
TRBV7-9,TRBD1,TRBJ1-1,TGTGCCAGCGGACGACAGGGAGGCGAAGCTTTCTTT,CASGRQGGEAFF